This TCR beta chain was identified in a study of cytomegalovirus exposure and HLA in healthy donors. Study-wide background: Assignment to the Caucasian-associated ancestry cluster applied to around four fifths of the approximately 400 genotyped donors.

The study ran its PCR with 60 Vbeta and 13 Jbeta primers. Profiled with immunoSEQ multiplex PCR; TCRdb holds only in-frame clones, not every one. The data show about 190,000 clones, more than 75% seen once. CDR1 is SGHTS and CDR2 is YDEGEE in the germline V gene. The CDR3 loop spans 15 amino acids. V shed 0 bases, J shed 7 bases, and the junction held 2 bases outside the gene matches. The gene calls are TRBV5-8 and TRBJ2-1; 12 bases match TRBD2. The clonotype originates from a woman younger than 35 in good health and CMV-seronegative. Sequencing was carried out using PBMCs. CDR3 sequence (DNA): TGTGCCAGCAGCTTGGCACTAGCGGGAGGTAATGAGCAGTTCTTC. Amino acids: CASSLALAGGNEQFF.